Shown below are 14 T cell receptor beta chains from a single sample sequenced in a study of T cell repertoires in cytomegalovirus infection. TCRdb reanalysed the reads using MiXCR and keeps one entry per CDR3 protein. The sample shows approximately 500,000 distinct CDR3 sequences, 25% to 35% of them seen only once. No antigen is known for these receptors. The sequenced sample was cultured PBMCs, obtained from culture after CMV antigen stimulation. These receptors were collected from a human donor in good health (CMV status not recorded). Some clones in this sample may be carry-over from other donors' samples.

Here the CDR3 reads CAWGVGAISGYTF. The CDR3 DNA is TGTGCCTGGGGGGTGGGGGCGATTAGTGGCTACACCTTC. The chain joins TRBV30 to TRBJ1-2, with a tentative D call TRBD1 (6 bases). V lost 5 bases and J 7 bases, leaving 17 bases between the germline ends. Germline CDR1 GTSNPN, CDR2 SVGIG (reference sequence). The CDR3 extends over 13 amino acids.

This clonotype was detected only once. V is TRBV27 and J is TRBJ2-7, with 11 bases fitting TRBD2. J gave up 6 bases and V 5 bases, and 9 bases lay outside the gene matches. The CDR3 has 15 residues. CDR1 is MNHEY and CDR2 is SMNVEV in the germline V gene (reference sequence). The CDR3 region has the DNA TGTGCCAGCAGTCCAGTAGCGGGAGGGCCGCCCGAGCAGTACGTC. This translates into CASSPVAGGPPEQYV.

In its sample, this clonotype was seen a few times. This sequence joins TRBV7-7 and TRBJ2-1; 10 nucleotides match TRBD2. Germline V gene lookup returns CDR1 SSHAT and CDR2 FNYEAQ (reference sequence). V lost 2 bases, J lost 7 bases, and 5 bases stayed unmatched. The CDR3 has 15 residues. CDR3 DNA: TGTGCCAGCAGCTTATCAGCGGGAGGGCCAAATGAGCAGTTCTTC. It translates to CASSLSAGGPNEQFF.

The V gene is TRBV20-1, the J gene TRBJ2-5; D not resolved. Trimming removed 1 base at V and 0 bases at J, with 6 bases between. CDR1 is DFQATT, CDR2 SNEGSKA, per germline (reference sequence). The CDR3 runs 13 residues. As DNA, the CDR3 is TGCAGTGCTAGAGCTACGTACCAAGAGACCCAGTACTTC. This gives the protein CSARATYQETQYF.

This clonotype was detected a few times. This chain connects TRBV7-2 to TRBJ1-6; D is possibly TRBD1 (5 bases). Germline lookup yields CDR1 SGHTA and CDR2 FQGNSA. Trimming removed 5 bases from V and 14 bases from J, with 16 bases in between. The CDR3 sequence is 13 residues long. The DNA for the CDR3 is TGTGCCAGCAGCCCAAACGCAGGGTCTTCCCTCCACTTT. Translation gives CASSPNAGSSLHF.

The rearrangement joins TRBV5-4 to TRBJ1-3; D is unclear. The CDR3 is 14 amino acids. With 1 base removed from V and 2 bases from J, the gap between germline ends came to 7 bases. Germline lookup yields CDR1 SGHNT and CDR2 YYREEE (reference sequence). CDR3 residues: CASSLLGAGNTIYF. CDR3 in DNA: TGTGCCAGCAGCTTGCTGGGAGCTGGAAACACCATATATTTT.

This rearrangement joins TRBV7-2 to TRBJ2-3, with 9 bases identical to TRBD2. This CDR3 region has 16 residues. Germline V gives CDR1 SGHTA, CDR2 FQGNSA. V shed 5 bases, J shed 0 bases, and the junction held 6 bases outside the gene matches. The CDR3 spells CASSPWAGGSTDTQYF. CDR3 DNA: TGTGCCAGCAGCCCCTGGGCGGGAGGGAGCACAGATACGCAGTATTTT.

This clonotype was observed a handful of times. The chain links TRBV7-2 to TRBJ2-2, with D unclear. V lost 3 bases to trimming and J lost 9 bases, with 11 bases between them. The germline gives CDR1 SGHTA, CDR2 FQGNSA. This CDR3 has 13 residues. CDR3 residues: CASSFRLLRELFF. For the CDR3, the DNA is TGTGCCAGCAGCTTCCGACTGCTTAGGGAGCTGTTTTTT.

There are many counts of this clonotype. The CDR3 spells CASSDNFRGGEQFF. Written as DNA, the CDR3 is TGTGCCAGCAGCGATAACTTCAGGGGTGGTGAGCAGTTCTTC. The rearrangement uses TRBV7-9 and TRBJ2-1; weak D call: TRBD1 (6 bases). Trimming shortened V by 5 bases and J by 9 bases, and 17 bases separated the two germline ends. The CDR3 runs to 14 residues. Germline CDR1 and CDR2: SEHNR and FQNEAQ (reference sequence).

This sequence joins TRBV6-8 and TRBJ2-3, with 13 positions matching TRBD2. The CDR3 sequence is 17 residues long. CDR1 and CDR2 (germline): MNHGY, SAAAGT. Losses at the gene ends were 2 bases for V and 0 bases for J; bases not matched to a gene: 2. The CDR3 here is CASSYGGLAGSTDTQYF. CDR3 sequence (DNA): TGTGCCAGCAGTTACGGGGGACTAGCGGGGAGCACAGATACGCAGTATTTT.

This chain uses TRBV12-3 or TRBV12-4 with TRBJ1-5; D might be TRBD1 (6 bases). The CDR3 has 14 residues. V was cut by 3 bases and J by 4 bases, with 10 bases left in between. The chain's CDR3 is CASSFRTANQPQHF. For the CDR3, the DNA is TGTGCCAGCAGTTTCAGGACAGCAAATCAGCCCCAGCATTTT.

This clonotype was detected many times. The rearrangement uses TRBV7-8 and TRBJ2-3; tentatively, D is TRBD1 or TRBD2 (5 bases each). Deletions cut 6 bases from V and 0 bases from J, with 19 bases between. CDR3 size: 17 residues. Per germline, CDR1 SGHVS and CDR2 FQNEAQ. The CDR3: CASRPGSFEGSTDTQYF. CDR3 nucleotide sequence: TGTGCCAGCAGACCGGGGTCTTTCGAGGGGAGCACAGATACGCAGTATTTT.

The chain's CDR3 is CSARDGGKVYEQYF. The DNA for the CDR3 is TGCAGTGCTAGAGATGGGGGGAAGGTCTACGAGCAGTACTTC. The chain combines TRBV20-1 with TRBJ2-7; the D gene is possibly TRBD2 (6 bases). The V and J ends lost 0 bases and 3 bases respectively, with 12 bases between them. Germline V gene lookup returns CDR1 DFQATT and CDR2 SNEGSKA (reference sequence). This CDR3 is built from 14 residues.

The chain links TRBV2 to TRBJ2-5, with D perhaps TRBD2 (7 bases). The CDR3 runs 13 residues. V was trimmed by 10 bases and J by 1 base, leaving 13 bases between them. Germline CDR1 reads SNHLY; CDR2 reads FYNNEI. CDR3 region: CAMGASGQETQYF. In DNA form, the CDR3 reads TGTGCCATGGGGGCTAGCGGCCAAGAGACCCAGTACTTC.